The T cell receptor beta chain under discussion was sequenced for a study of blood T cell repertoires in COVID-19. Study-level background: COVID-19 samples, acute and convalescent, were from the United States, Italy and Spain.

This clone was detected only once. The V and J ends lost 1 base and 1 base, in that order; junction bases with no gene match: 4. CDR3 length equals 15 residues. Per the germline V gene, CDR1 is LNHDA and CDR2 is SQIVND (reference sequence). Per the authors' pipeline: Using reference gene primer amplification, nucleated cell counts were estimated. The repertoire was sequenced with immunoSEQ multiplex PCR; TCRdb's copy has only in-frame clones and lacks some. That table gives V, J and clone size, and the DNA gave D and trimming. The sample shows roughly 100,000 clones, about 89% of them seen only once. Sequencing input: peripheral blood. The chain links TRBV19 to TRBJ2-7; TRBD1 matches 7 bases. The receptor was isolated from a middle-aged man with acute or convalescent COVID-19. The CDR3 sequence: CASSIAQGVSYEQYF. CDR3 DNA: TGTGCCAGTAGTATAGCCCAGGGGGTTTCCTACGAGCAGTACTTC.